This TCR beta chain was retrieved from a study of blood T cell repertoires in COVID-19. About the research overall: Italy, Spain and the United States were the sources of the convalescent and acute COVID-19 samples. T cells, B-cell-depleted T cells, or PBMCs supplied cDNA or gDNA.

In the authors' methods: Counts of nucleated cells, estimated from reference gene primer amplification, were obtained. TCRdb keeps only in-frame clones here, not all; method: immunoSEQ multiplex PCR. The D gene and trimming were derived from the DNA, and the V and J assignments and clone size from that table. This sample carries 90,000 to 120,000 clones, roughly four fifths of them seen once, and the ten largest clones take 4.5% to 5.5%. The CDR3 extends over 13 amino acids. V was pared by 5 bases and J by 4 bases, with 6 bases of the junction left unmatched. Per germline, CDR1 GTSNPN and CDR2 SVGIG (reference sequence).

Sequences were obtained from peripheral blood. This chain joins TRBV30 and TRBJ1-2, with TRBD1 matching 8 bases. This TCR came from a man in his sixties with acute or convalescent COVID-19. The CDR3 nucleotides are TGTGCCTGGCACCGGGACAGGCCCTATGGCTACACCTTC. It codes for CAWHRDRPYGYTF. The variable domain in full, completed from reference TRBV30 and TRBJ1-2, reads SQTIHQWPATLVQPVGSPLSLECTVEGTSNPNLYWYRQAAGRGLQLLFYSVGIGQISSEVPQNLSASRPQDRQFILSSKKLLLSDSGFYLCAWHRDRPYGYTFGSGTRLTVV.